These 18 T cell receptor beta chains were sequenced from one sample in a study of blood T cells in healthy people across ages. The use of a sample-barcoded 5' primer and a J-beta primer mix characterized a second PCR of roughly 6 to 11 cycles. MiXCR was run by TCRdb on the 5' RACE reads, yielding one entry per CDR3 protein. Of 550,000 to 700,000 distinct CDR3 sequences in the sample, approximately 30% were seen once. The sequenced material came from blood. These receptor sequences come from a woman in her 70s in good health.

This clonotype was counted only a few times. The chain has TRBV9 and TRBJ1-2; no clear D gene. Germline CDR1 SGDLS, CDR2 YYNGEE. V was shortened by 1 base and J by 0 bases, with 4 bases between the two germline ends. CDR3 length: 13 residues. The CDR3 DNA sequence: TGTGCCAGCAGCGTAAACGCTAACTATGGCTACACCTTC. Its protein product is CASSVNANYGYTF.

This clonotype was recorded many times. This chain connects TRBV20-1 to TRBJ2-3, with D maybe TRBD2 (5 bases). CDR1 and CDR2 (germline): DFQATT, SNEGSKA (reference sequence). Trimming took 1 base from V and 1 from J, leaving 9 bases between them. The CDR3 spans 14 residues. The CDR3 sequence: CSARGGSGTDTQYF. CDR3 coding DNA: TGCAGTGCTAGAGGCGGGTCAGGCACAGATACGCAGTATTTT.

CDR3 DNA sequence: TGCAGTGCTAGAGATGGCAGGGGGCCTGGAAACACCATATATTTT. It yields the protein CSARDGRGPGNTIYF. This chain joins TRBV20-1 and TRBJ1-3; 8 bases align to TRBD1. The CDR3 is 15 amino acids. Trimming took 0 bases from V and 2 from J; bases not matched to a gene: 3. Germline assignment: CDR1 DFQATT and CDR2 SNEGSKA (reference sequence).

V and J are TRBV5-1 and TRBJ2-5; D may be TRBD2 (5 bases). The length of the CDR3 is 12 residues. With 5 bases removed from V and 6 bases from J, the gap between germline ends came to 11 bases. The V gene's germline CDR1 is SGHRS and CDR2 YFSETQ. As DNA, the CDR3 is TGCGCCAGCAGTAGTAGCGAACAGACCCAGTACTTC. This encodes CASSSSEQTQYF.

CDR3 loop: CASSAGTAQETQYF. DNA for the CDR3: TGCGCCAGCAGCGCCGGGACAGCCCAAGAGACCCAGTACTTC. The rearrangement uses TRBV5-1 and TRBJ2-5; 7 nucleotides agree with TRBD1. This CDR3 region has 14 residues. CDR1 and CDR2 (germline): SGHRS, YFSETQ. J was trimmed by 1 base and V by 4 bases; bases with no gene match: 4. The full variable domain, its missing parts supplied by reference TRBV5-1 and TRBJ2-5, is KAGVTQTPRYLIKTRGQQVTLSCSPISGHRSVSWYQQTPGQGLQFLFEYFSETQRNKGNFPGRFSGRQFSNSRSEMNVSTLELGDSALYLCASSAGTAQETQYFGPGTRLLVL.

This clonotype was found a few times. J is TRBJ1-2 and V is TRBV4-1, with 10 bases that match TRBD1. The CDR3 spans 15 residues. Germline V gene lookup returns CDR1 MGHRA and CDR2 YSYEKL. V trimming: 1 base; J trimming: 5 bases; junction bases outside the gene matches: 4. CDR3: CASSQGGTGVYGYTF. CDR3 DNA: TGCGCCAGCAGCCAAGGAGGGACAGGGGTGTATGGCTACACCTTC.

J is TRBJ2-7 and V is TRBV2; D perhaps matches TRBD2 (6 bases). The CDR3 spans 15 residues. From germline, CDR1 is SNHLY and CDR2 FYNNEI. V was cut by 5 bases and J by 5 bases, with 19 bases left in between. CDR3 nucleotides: TGTGCCAGCAGTACCACGGGACTCCCCACCCACGAGCAGTACTTC. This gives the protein CASSTTGLPTHEQYF.

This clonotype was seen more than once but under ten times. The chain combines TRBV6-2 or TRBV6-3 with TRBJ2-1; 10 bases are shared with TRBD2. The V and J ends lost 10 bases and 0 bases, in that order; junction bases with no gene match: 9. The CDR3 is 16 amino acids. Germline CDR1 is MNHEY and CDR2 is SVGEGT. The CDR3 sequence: CATTWASGGSYNEQFF. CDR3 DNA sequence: TGTGCCACCACCTGGGCTAGCGGGGGCTCCTACAATGAGCAGTTCTTC.

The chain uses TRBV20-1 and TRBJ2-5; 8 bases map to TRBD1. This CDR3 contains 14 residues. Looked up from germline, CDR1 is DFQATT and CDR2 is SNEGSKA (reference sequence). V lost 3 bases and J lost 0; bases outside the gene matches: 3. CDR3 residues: CSARQGANQETQYF. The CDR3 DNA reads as TGCAGTGCTAGGCAGGGGGCCAACCAAGAGACCCAGTACTTC.

The chain's CDR3 is CSVGQGRDQPQHF. The CDR3 DNA reads as TGCAGCGTTGGACAGGGTAGGGATCAGCCCCAGCATTTT. This chain connects TRBV29-1 to TRBJ1-5; 7 bases are a match to TRBD1. Looked up from germline, CDR1 is SQVTM and CDR2 is ANQGSEA. The CDR3 length is 13 residues. V was clipped by 4 bases and J by 5 bases; unmatched bases: 5. The full variable domain, in which reference TRBV29-1 and TRBJ1-5 provide the parts outside the CDR3, is SAVISQKPSRDICQRGTSLTIQCQVDSQVTMMFWYRQQPGQSLTLIATANQGSEATYESGFVIDKFPISRPNLTFSTLTVSNMSPEDSSIYLCSVGQGRDQPQHFGDGTRLSIL.

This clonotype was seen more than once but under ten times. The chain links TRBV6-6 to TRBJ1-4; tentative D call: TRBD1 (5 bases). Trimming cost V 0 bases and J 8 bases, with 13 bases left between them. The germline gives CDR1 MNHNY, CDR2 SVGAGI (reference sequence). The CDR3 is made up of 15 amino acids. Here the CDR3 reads CASSYSNNRGEKLFF. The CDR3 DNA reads TGTGCCAGCAGTTACTCGAATAATAGGGGAGAAAAACTGTTTTTT.

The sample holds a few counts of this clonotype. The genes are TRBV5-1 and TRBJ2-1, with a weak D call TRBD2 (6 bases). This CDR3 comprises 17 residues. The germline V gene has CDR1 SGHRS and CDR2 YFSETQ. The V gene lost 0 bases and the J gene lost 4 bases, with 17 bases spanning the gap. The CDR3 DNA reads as TGCGCCAGCAGCTTGGCAGCGGGCCGTAACCTATACAATGAGCAGTTCTTC. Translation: CASSLAAGRNLYNEQFF.

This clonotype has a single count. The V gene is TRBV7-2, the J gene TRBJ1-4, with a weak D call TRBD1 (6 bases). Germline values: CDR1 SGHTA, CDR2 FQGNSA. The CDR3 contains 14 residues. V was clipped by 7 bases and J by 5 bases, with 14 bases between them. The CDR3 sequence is CASTPDRTNEKLFF. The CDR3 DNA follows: TGTGCCAGCACCCCCGACAGGACGAATGAAAAACTGTTTTTT. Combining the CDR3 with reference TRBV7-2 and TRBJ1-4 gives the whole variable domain GAGVSQSPSNKVTEKGKDVELRCDPISGHTALYWYRQSLGQGLEFLIYFQGNSAPDKSGLPSDRFSAERTGGSVSTLTIQRTQQEDSAVYLCASTPDRTNEKLFFGSGTQLSVL.

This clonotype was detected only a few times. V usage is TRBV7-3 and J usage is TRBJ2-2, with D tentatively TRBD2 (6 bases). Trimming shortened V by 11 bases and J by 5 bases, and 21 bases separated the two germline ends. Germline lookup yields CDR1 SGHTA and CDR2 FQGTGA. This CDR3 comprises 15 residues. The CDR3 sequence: CARSPGVAQTGELFF. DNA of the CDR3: TGTGCCCGTTCCCCGGGGGTAGCTCAAACCGGGGAGCTGTTTTTT.

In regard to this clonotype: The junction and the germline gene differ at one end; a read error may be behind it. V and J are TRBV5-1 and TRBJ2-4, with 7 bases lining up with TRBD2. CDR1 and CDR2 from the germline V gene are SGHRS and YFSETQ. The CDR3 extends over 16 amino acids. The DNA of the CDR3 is TGCGCCAGCAGCTTGCCGGGGAGGGCTGGTAAAAACATTCAATACTTC. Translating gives CASSLPGRAGKNIQYF.

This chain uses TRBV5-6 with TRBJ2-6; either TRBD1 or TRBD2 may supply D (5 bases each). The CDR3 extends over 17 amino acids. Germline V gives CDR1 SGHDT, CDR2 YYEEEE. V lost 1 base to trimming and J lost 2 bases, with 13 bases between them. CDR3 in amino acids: CASSLIAGTAGANVLTF. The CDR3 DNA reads TGTGCCAGCAGCTTGATCGCAGGGACCGCTGGGGCCAACGTCCTGACTTTC.

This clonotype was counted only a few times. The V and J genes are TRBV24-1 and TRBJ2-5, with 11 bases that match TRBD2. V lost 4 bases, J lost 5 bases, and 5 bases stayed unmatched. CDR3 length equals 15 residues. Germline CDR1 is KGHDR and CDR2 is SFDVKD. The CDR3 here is CATSDPTSGGETQYF. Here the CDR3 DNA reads TGTGCCACCAGTGACCCTACTAGCGGGGGCGAGACCCAGTACTTC.

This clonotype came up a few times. In DNA form, the CDR3 reads TGCAGCGTGGGGACGGGGGCTTGGAACACTGAAGCTTTCTTT. Protein sequence: CSVGTGAWNTEAFF. This chain uses TRBV29-1 with TRBJ1-1, with D possibly matching TRBD1 (6 bases). This CDR3 comprises 14 residues. Trimming took 6 bases from V and 1 from J, leaving 15 bases between them. Germline CDR1 and CDR2: SQVTM and ANQGSEA.